This T cell receptor beta chain derives from a study of post-analysis software for immune sequencing data. Points from the study as a whole: In patients, TRBV5-6, TRBV5-1 and TRBV20-1 belonged to four or five TRBV segments found more frequently than in controls.

Germline V gives CDR1 MNHEY, CDR2 SMNVEV (reference sequence). CDR3 length equals 16 residues. Trimming took off 4 bases at V and 1 base at J, with 16 bases between the two ends. As concerns this clonotype: Its target is not known.

TCR beta libraries were prepared from cDNA with unique molecular identifiers. TCRdb re-called the PCR reads through MiXCR, storing one row per CDR3 protein. The sample lists a few hundred thousand distinct CDR3 sequences, roughly 45% occurring once. The sequence came from a girl aged 5-17 years with multiple sclerosis. Sequencing was performed on blood. The chain uses TRBV27 and TRBJ2-5, with no clear D. CDR3 sequence: CASSSLGARIQETQYF. The CDR3 nucleotides are TGTGCCAGCAGTTCGCTGGGTGCACGTATCCAAGAGACCCAGTACTTC.